These 14 T cell receptor beta chains originate from one sample sequenced in a study of blood T cell repertoires in COVID-19. The method was immunoSEQ multiplex PCR; TCRdb's version includes in-frame clones alone and lacks a portion of them. Of about 200,000 clones in the sample, around nine tenths were seen once. Sequenced: peripheral blood. The receptor source for this set is a man aged 60-69 years with COVID-19, enrolled during active disease.

The rearrangement links TRBV28 to TRBJ1-3; D not certain. V lost 8 bases and J 2 bases, leaving 10 bases between the germline ends. Per the germline V gene, CDR1 is MDHEN and CDR2 is SYDVKM. The CDR3 extends over 13 amino acids. DNA for the CDR3: TGTGCCAGCTTCGACACGGCTGGAAACACCATATATTTT. This translates into CASFDTAGNTIYF.

This clone was observed once. This chain joins TRBV15 and TRBJ2-4, with 8 bases that match TRBD2. This CDR3 comprises 19 residues. J was trimmed by 5 bases and V by 6 bases; bases with no gene match: 21. Per germline, CDR1 LNHNV and CDR2 YYDKDF (reference sequence). CDR3 amino acids: CATSKPGAGGGGRENIQYF. The CDR3 region has the DNA TGTGCCACCAGTAAACCGGGAGCCGGGGGGGGTGGAAGAGAAAACATTCAGTACTTC.

This rearrangement joins TRBV5-3 to TRBJ2-2, with a weak D call TRBD1 (6 bases). TRBV5-3 counts as an open reading frame of uncertain function. V lost 2 bases and J 1 base, leaving 15 bases between the germline ends. The CDR3 is 17 residues long. DNA of the CDR3: TGTGCCAGAAGCTTTTTGCCCACAGGGAGGAACACCGGGGAGCTGTTTTTT. Translating gives CARSFLPTGRNTGELFF.

The chain joins TRBV28 to TRBJ1-6; TRBD1 aligns across 10 bases. This CDR3 has 16 residues. Unmatched junction bases numbered 9, after V lost 3 bases and J lost 10 bases. The germline V gene has CDR1 MDHEN and CDR2 SYDVKM. The DNA for the CDR3 is TGTGCCAGCAGTTTGGGAGACAGGGGGCGGGGGTCACCCCTCCACTTT. It translates to CASSLGDRGRGSPLHF.

This sequence joins TRBV29-1 and TRBJ1-1; D not resolved. The CDR3 length is 12 residues. CDR1 is SQVTM and CDR2 is ANQGSEA in the germline V gene. The germline V and J ends were trimmed by 7 bases and 5 bases, with 14 bases remaining between them. The CDR3 region has the DNA TGCAGCGCCCAAGTGGGAGTGACTGAAGCTTTCTTT. This codes for CSAQVGVTEAFF.

The chain uses TRBV6-1 and TRBJ2-1; D may be TRBD2 (6 bases). The ends were cut back, 4 bases at V and 5 bases at J, with 21 bases in the middle. This CDR3 spans 17 amino acids. Germline V gene data show CDR1 as MNHNS and CDR2 as SASEGT. CDR3 loop: CASSVASSGVKDNEQFF. The CDR3 DNA reads TGTGCCAGCAGTGTGGCGAGTAGCGGAGTAAAAGACAATGAGCAGTTCTTC.

The CDR3 DNA reads as TGTGCCAGCAGTCCCGGGACAGGGGGCGGCTACACCTTC. Its translation is CASSPGTGGGYTF. V gene TRBV6-5 combines with J gene TRBJ1-2, with 12 positions matching TRBD1. The germline gives CDR1 MNHEY, CDR2 SVGAGI. There are 13 residues in the CDR3. V dropped 5 bases and J dropped 8; count of bases not matched to a gene: 3.

V usage is TRBV19 and J usage is TRBJ2-1; 8 bases agree with TRBD2. Trimming took 5 bases from V and 4 from J; bases not matched to a gene: 13. Germline CDR1 is LNHDA and CDR2 is SQIVND (reference sequence). The CDR3 sequence is 17 residues long. CDR3 residues: CASSASPGLGRYNEQFF. DNA of the CDR3: TGTGCCAGTAGTGCCTCCCCGGGACTAGGACGATACAATGAGCAGTTCTTC. The full variable domain, in which reference TRBV19 and TRBJ2-1 provide the parts outside the CDR3, is DGGITQSPKYLFRKEGQNVTLSCEQNLNHDAMYWYRQDPGQGLRLIYYSQIVNDFQKGDIAEGYSVSREKKESFPLTVTSAQKNPTAFYLCASSASPGLGRYNEQFFGPGTRLTVL.

The rearrangement joins TRBV2 to TRBJ2-2; 9 bases line up with TRBD1. The germline CDR1 and CDR2 sequences are SNHLY and FYNNEI. After removal of 8 bases from V and 3 bases from J, the junction contained 16 bases not matched to a gene. This CDR3 contains 18 residues. CDR3 in amino acids: CASLEGTGRAQDTGELFF. CDR3 nucleotide sequence: TGTGCCAGCCTGGAGGGGACAGGGCGAGCTCAAGACACCGGGGAGCTGTTTTTT.

The chain combines TRBV28 with TRBJ2-4; D might be TRBD2 (6 bases). The ends were cut back, 8 bases at V and 0 bases at J, with 17 bases in the middle. The CDR3 has 16 amino acids. Per the germline V gene, CDR1 is MDHEN and CDR2 is SYDVKM. In DNA form, the CDR3 reads TGTGCCAGCGCCTTCGGGACTCGAAGAGCCAAAAACATTCAGTACTTC. Its protein product is CASAFGTRRAKNIQYF. The full variable domain, in which reference TRBV28 and TRBJ2-4 provide the parts outside the CDR3, is DVKVTQSSRYLVKRTGEKVFLECVQDMDHENMFWYRQDPGLGLRLIYFSYDVKMKEKGDIPEGYSVSREKKERFSLILESASTNQTSMYLCASAFGTRRAKNIQYFGAGTRLSVL.

The V and J genes are TRBV19 and TRBJ2-3; 10 nucleotides match TRBD2. Germline trimming cut 9 bases from V and 1 base from J; bases unmatched to any gene: 13. The germline gives CDR1 LNHDA, CDR2 SQIVND (reference sequence). This CDR3 is 17 amino acids long. As DNA, the CDR3 is TGTGCCAGCAAGGAAGCGGGAGGGTTCAGAGGCACAGATACGCAGTATTTT. Protein: CASKEAGGFRGTDTQYF. Supplemented by reference TRBV19 and TRBJ2-3, the full variable domain reads DGGITQSPKYLFRKEGQNVTLSCEQNLNHDAMYWYRQDPGQGLRLIYYSQIVNDFQKGDIAEGYSVSREKKESFPLTVTSAQKNPTAFYLCASKEAGGFRGTDTQYFGPGTRLTVL.

This chain links TRBV19 with TRBJ2-7; D is perhaps TRBD1 (6 bases). Germline values: CDR1 LNHDA, CDR2 SQIVND (reference sequence). The CDR3 is made up of 14 amino acids. The ends were cut back, 7 bases at V and 0 bases at J, with 13 bases in the middle. The CDR3 DNA reads TGTGCCAGTACCAACGGACAGAACTCCTACGAGCAGTACTTC. This sequence encodes CASTNGQNSYEQYF. The full variable domain, with the rest looked up from reference TRBV19 and TRBJ2-7, is DGGITQSPKYLFRKEGQNVTLSCEQNLNHDAMYWYRQDPGQGLRLIYYSQIVNDFQKGDIAEGYSVSREKKESFPLTVTSAQKNPTAFYLCASTNGQNSYEQYFGPGTRLTVT.

The chain links TRBV27 to TRBJ1-6, with TRBD1 identical over 9 bases. The CDR3 runs 15 residues. J lost 9 bases, V lost 5 bases, and 8 bases had no gene match. The germline V gene has CDR1 MNHEY and CDR2 SMNVEV (reference sequence). The CDR3 coding sequence is TGTGCCAGCAGTCCGACCGGACAGGGGACTTCACCCCTCCACTTT. Protein sequence: CASSPTGQGTSPLHF.

This chain links TRBV5-4 with TRBJ2-7; maybe TRBD1 (6 bases). The ends were cut back, 0 bases at V and 3 bases at J, with 10 bases in the middle. CDR1 is SGHNT, CDR2 YYREEE, per germline (reference sequence). The CDR3 consists of 14 residues. The CDR3 here is CASSLERDNYEQYF. CDR3 nucleotides: TGTGCCAGCAGCTTGGAGAGGGACAACTACGAGCAGTACTTC.